These T cell receptor beta chains were read from a single sample in a study of blood T cell repertoires in COVID-19. The repertoire was sequenced with immunoSEQ multiplex PCR; TCRdb's copy has only in-frame clones and lacks some. The sample has 250,000 to 350,000 clones; 89% are singletons. Material: peripheral blood. All receptors come from a woman aged 55-69 years with acute or convalescent COVID-19. CDR3s leave out the opening cysteine and the closing phenylalanine or tryptophan. The order of the fields is V gene, J gene, CDR3 protein.

TRBV19	TRBJ1-2	ASSMPGGGYGYT
TRBV10-3	TRBJ2-3	AISPGQGLPDTQY
TRBV4-2	TRBJ1-1	ASSQVFRADTEAF
TRBV23-1	TRBJ1-5	ASSQCRTEGTQPQH
TRBV11-2	TRBJ1-4	ASSLSGGEKLF
TRBV12-3/TRBV12-4	TRBJ2-1	ASSGQGEQF
TRBV2	TRBJ2-5	ASTPGLAGGTQY
TRBV27	TRBJ1-5	ASSLSGGRQPQH
TRBV13	TRBJ2-7	ASSLSPYTLEQY
TRBV15	TRBJ1-2	ATSLDPVNYGYT
TRBV6-2/TRBV6-3	TRBJ2-1	ASSSSPGLAGGFYNEQF
TRBV7-9	TRBJ2-1	ASSPVGTGGSYEQF
TRBV2	TRBJ1-3	ASSDNGRGNTIY
TRBV4-2	TRBJ2-1	ASSQEVSPGYNEQF
TRBV10-3	TRBJ2-7	AIWRGQVLDEQY
TRBV28	TRBJ1-1	ASSPFYRGPLEAF
TRBV12-3/TRBV12-4	TRBJ1-2	ASSPTAYPHT
TRBV7-9	TRBJ1-1	ASRQGVNTEAF